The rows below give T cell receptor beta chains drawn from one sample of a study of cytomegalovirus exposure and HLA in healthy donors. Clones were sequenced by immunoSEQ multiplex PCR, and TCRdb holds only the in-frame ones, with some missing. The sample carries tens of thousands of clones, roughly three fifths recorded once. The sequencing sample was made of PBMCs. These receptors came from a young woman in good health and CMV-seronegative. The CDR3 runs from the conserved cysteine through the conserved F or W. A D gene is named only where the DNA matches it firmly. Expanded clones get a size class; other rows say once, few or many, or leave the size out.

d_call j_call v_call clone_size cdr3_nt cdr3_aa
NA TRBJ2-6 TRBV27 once TGTGCCAGCAGTTTAACAGGGCCTGGGGCCAACGTCCTGACTTTC CASSLTGPGANVLTF
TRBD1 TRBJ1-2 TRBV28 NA TGTGCCAGCAGACAGACAGGGAACTATGGCTACACCTTC CASRQTGNYGYTF
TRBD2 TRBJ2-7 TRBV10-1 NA TGCGCCAGCAGAGGACTAGGCAATGCTTCGGACGAGCAGTACTTC CASRGLGNASDEQYF
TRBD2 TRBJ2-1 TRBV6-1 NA TGTGCCAGCAGTGACACGGGGAGACTTGCGGGAGGTGAGCAGTTCTTC CASSDTGRLAGGEQFF
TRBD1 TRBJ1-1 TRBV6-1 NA TGTGCCAGCAGTCCGACAGGGGTTTGGGACACTGAAGCTTTCTTT CASSPTGVWDTEAFF
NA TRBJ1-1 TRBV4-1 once TGCGCCAGCAGCCAACTCCAGGGAATTTGGGGCACTGAAGCTTTCTTT CASSQLQGIWGTEAFF
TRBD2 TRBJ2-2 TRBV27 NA TGTGCCAGCAGTTCCCGGGCGACTAGCGGGAGGGCTTTTGCCGGGGAGCTGTTTTTT CASSSRATSGRAFAGELFF
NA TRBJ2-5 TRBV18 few TGTGCCAGCTCACCGCAACAGGGATCGAACCAAGAGACCCAGTACTTC CASSPQQGSNQETQYF
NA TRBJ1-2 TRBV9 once TGTGCCAGCAGCGTAGGCAGTTTGGACTACTATGGCTACACCTTC CASSVGSLDYYGYTF
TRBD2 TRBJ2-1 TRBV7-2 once TGTGCCAGCAGCTTAGTATGGCTAGCGGGGGGGAATGAGCAGTTCTTC CASSLVWLAGGNEQFF
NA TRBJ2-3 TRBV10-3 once TGTGCCATCGACACCCCAGGTGATACGCAGTATTTT CAIDTPGDTQYF
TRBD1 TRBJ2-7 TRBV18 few TGTGCCAGCTCACCAGCTGAGGCACAGGGGGTTTACGAGCAGTACTTC CASSPAEAQGVYEQYF
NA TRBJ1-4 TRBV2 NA TGTGCCAGCACGGACAGAGCTAATGAAAAACTGTTTTTT CASTDRANEKLFF
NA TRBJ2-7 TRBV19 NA TGTGCCAGTAGGTCCAGTCGCCCTTCCGAGCAGTACTTC CASRSSRPSEQYF
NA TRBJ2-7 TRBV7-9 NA TGTGCCAGCAGCTTACCAGGGACTGACGAGCAGTACTTC CASSLPGTDEQYF
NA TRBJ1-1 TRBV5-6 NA TGTGCCAGCAGCTTATACGGTCGGAACACTGAAGCTTTCTTT CASSLYGRNTEAFF
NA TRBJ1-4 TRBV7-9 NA TGTGCCAGCAGCTTGGAGACGGGGAATGAAAAACTGTTTTTT CASSLETGNEKLFF
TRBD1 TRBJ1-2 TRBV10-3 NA TGTGCCATCAGTGAGGGAGCAGGACAGGGTAACTATGGCTACACCTTC CAISEGAGQGNYGYTF
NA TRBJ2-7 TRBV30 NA TGTGCGGGGCGAGGCACCCGCTCCTACGAGCAGTACTTC CAGRGTRSYEQYF
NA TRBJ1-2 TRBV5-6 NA TGTGCCAGCAGCTACTCAGGGGCAAACTGGAGTGGCTACACCTTC CASSYSGANWSGYTF
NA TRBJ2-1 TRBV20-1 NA TGCAGTGCTAGGGCGGGGCAGTTCTTC CSARAGQFF
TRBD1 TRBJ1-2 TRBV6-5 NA TGTGCCAGCAGTCTCACCGGGACAGGGATCTATGGCTACACCTTC CASSLTGTGIYGYTF
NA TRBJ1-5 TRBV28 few TGTGCCAGCAGTTTACCAGGGATTCCCACCAAGCGGCCCCAGCATTTT CASSLPGIPTKRPQHF
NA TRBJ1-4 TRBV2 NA TGTGCCAGCAGTGAAGGGGGGGTTGGTGAAAAACTGTTTTTT CASSEGGVGEKLFF
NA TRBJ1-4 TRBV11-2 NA TGTGCCAGCAGCTTAGTCCCGGACAGTGATGAAAAACTGTTTTTT CASSLVPDSDEKLFF
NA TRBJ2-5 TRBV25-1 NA TGTGCCAGCAGTAAGGGGTTCAGGGCTCGAAGTGAGACCCAGTACTTC CASSKGFRARSETQYF
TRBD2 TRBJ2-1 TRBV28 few TGTGCCAGCACCGGACTAGCGGGAGGGAAAAACAATGAGCAGTTCTTC CASTGLAGGKNNEQFF